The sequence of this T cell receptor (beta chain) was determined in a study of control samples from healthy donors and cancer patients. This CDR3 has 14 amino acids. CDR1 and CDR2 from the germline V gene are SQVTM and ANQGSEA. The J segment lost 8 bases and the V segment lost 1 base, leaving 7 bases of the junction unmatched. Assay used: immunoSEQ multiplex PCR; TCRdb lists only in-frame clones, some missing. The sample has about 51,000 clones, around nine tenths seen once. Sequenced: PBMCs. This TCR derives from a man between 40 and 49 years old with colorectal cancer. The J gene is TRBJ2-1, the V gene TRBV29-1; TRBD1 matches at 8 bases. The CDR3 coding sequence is TGCAGCGTTGAAGGTCAGGGGGCCTGGGATGAGCAGTTCTTC. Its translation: CSVEGQGAWDEQFF.